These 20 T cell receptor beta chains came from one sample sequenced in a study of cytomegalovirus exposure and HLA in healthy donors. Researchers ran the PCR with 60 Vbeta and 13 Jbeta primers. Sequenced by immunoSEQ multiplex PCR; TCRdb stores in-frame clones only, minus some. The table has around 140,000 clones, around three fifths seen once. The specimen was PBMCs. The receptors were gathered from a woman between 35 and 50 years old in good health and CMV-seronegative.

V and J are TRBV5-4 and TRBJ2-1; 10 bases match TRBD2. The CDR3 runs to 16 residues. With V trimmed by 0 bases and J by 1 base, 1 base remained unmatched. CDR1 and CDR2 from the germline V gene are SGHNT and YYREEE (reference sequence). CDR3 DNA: TGTGCCAGCAGCTTGGGGACTAGCGGTTCCTACAATGAGCAGTTCTTC. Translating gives CASSLGTSGSYNEQFF.

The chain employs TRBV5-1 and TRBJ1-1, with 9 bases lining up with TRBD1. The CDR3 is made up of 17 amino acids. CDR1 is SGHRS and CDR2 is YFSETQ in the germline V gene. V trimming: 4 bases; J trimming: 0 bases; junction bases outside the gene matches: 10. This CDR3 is CASSQGQGRGMNTEAFF. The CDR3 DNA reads TGCGCCAGCAGCCAGGGACAGGGCCGGGGCATGAACACTGAAGCTTTCTTT. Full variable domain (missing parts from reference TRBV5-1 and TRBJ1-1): KAGVTQTPRYLIKTRGQQVTLSCSPISGHRSVSWYQQTPGQGLQFLFEYFSETQRNKGNFPGRFSGRQFSNSRSEMNVSTLELGDSALYLCASSQGQGRGMNTEAFFGQGTRLTVV.

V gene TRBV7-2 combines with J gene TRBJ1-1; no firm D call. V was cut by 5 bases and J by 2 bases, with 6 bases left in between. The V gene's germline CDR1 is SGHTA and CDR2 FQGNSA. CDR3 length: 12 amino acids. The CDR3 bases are TGTGCCAGCAGCGTCTTCAACACTGAAGCTTTCTTT. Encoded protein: CASSVFNTEAFF. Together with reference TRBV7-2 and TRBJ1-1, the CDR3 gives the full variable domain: GAGVSQSPSNKVTEKGKDVELRCDPISGHTALYWYRQSLGQGLEFLIYFQGNSAPDKSGLPSDRFSAERTGGSVSTLTIQRTQQEDSAVYLCASSVFNTEAFFGQGTRLTVV.

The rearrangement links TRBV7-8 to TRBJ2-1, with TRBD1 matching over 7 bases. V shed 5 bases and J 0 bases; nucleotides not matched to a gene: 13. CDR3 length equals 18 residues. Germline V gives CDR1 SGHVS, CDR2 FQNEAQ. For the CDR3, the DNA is TGTGCCAGCAGCCCAACAGGGGTGGAGGCAGGCTCCTACAATGAGCAGTTCTTC. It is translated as CASSPTGVEAGSYNEQFF.

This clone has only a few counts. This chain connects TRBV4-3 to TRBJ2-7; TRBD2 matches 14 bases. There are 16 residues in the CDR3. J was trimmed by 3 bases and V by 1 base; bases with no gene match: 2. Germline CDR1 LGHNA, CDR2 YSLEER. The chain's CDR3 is CASSQGTSGGYYEQYF. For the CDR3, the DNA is TGCGCCAGCAGCCAAGGGACTAGCGGGGGGTACTACGAGCAGTACTTC.

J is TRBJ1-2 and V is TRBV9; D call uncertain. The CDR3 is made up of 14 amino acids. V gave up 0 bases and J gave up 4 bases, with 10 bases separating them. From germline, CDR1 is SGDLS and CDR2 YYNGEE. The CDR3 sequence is CASSVDGTSYGYTF. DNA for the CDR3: TGTGCCAGCAGCGTAGATGGCACCTCCTATGGCTACACCTTC.

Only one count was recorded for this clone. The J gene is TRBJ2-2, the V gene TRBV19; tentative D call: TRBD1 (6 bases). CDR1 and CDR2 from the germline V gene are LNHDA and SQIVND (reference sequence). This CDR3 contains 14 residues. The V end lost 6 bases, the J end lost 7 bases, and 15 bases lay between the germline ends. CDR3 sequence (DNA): TGTGCCAGTAGGTCACAGGGATGGGGCGGGGAGCTGTTTTTT. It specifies CASRSQGWGGELFF.

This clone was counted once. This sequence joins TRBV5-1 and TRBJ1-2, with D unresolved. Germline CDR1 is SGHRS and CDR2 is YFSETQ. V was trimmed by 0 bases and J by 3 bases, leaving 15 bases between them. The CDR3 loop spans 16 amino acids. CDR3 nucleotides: TGCGCCAGCAGCTTGGAGACTACCCGGGTCGACTATGGCTACACCTTC. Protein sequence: CASSLETTRVDYGYTF.

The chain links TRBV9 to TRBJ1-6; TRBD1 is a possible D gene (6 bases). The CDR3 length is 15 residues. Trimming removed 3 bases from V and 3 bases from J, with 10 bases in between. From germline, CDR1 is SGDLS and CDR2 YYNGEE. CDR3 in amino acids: CASSALTGYNSPLHF. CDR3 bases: TGTGCCAGCAGCGCCCTGACAGGCTATAATTCACCCCTCCACTTT. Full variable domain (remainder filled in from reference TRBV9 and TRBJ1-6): DSGVTQTPKHLITATGQRVTLRCSPRSGDLSVYWYQQSLDQGLQFLIQYYNGEERAKGNILERFSAQQFPDLHSELNLSSLELGDSALYFCASSALTGYNSPLHFGNGTRLTVT.

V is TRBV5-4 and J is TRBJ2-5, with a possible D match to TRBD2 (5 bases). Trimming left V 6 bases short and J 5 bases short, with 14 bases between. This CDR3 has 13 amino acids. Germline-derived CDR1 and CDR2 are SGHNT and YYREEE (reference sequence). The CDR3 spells CASNGLDAETQYF. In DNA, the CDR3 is TGTGCCAGCAACGGACTGGACGCGGAGACCCAGTACTTC.

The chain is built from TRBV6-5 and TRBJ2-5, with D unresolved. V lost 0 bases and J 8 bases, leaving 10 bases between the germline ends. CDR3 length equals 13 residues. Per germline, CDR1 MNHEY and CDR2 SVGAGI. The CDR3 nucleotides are TGTGCCAGCAGTTACTCTACCTCAGATACCCAGTACTTC. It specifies CASSYSTSDTQYF.

Written as DNA, the CDR3 is TGTGCCAGCAGCGTAGATGTTCAAGCAGGGGAGACCCAGTACTTC. This encodes CASSVDVQAGETQYF. The chain recombines TRBV9 with TRBJ2-5; D may be TRBD1 (5 bases). Germline CDR1 is SGDLS and CDR2 is YYNGEE. V was clipped by 0 bases and J by 5 bases, with 14 bases between them. This CDR3 comprises 15 residues.

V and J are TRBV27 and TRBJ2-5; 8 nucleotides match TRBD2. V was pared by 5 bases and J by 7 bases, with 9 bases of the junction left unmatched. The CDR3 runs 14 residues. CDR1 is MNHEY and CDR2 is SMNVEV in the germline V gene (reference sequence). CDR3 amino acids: CASSPGLEIGTQYF. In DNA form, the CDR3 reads TGTGCCAGCAGTCCGGGACTAGAGATCGGGACCCAGTACTTC.

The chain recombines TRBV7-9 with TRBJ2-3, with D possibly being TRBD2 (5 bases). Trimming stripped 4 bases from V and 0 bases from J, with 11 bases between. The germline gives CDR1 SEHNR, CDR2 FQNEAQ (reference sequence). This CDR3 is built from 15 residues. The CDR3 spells CASSSGRTSTDTQYF. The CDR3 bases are TGTGCCAGCAGCTCCGGCCGGACTAGCACAGATACGCAGTATTTT.

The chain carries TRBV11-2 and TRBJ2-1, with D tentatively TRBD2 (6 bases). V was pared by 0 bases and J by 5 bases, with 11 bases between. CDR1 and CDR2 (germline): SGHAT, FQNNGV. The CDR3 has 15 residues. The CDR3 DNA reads TGTGCCAGCAGCTTAGACGGGGGACCGAACAATGAGCAGTTCTTC. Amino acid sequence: CASSLDGGPNNEQFF.

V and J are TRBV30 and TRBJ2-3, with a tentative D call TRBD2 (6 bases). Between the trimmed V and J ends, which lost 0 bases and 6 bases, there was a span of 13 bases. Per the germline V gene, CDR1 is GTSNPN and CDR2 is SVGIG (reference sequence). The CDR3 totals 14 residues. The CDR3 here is CAWSVGGVMDTQYF. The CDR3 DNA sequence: TGTGCCTGGAGTGTAGGAGGGGTGATGGATACGCAGTATTTT.

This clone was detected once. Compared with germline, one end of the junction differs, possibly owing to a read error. The CDR3 here is CASSDRGAGSSQPQHF. In DNA, the CDR3 is TGTGCCAGCAGTGATCGGGGGGCGGGAAGCAGTCAGCCCCAGCATTTT. The chain carries TRBV2 and TRBJ1-5; D possibly corresponds to TRBD1 (6 bases). Germline CDR1 is SNHLY and CDR2 is FYNNEI. This CDR3 is 16 amino acids long.

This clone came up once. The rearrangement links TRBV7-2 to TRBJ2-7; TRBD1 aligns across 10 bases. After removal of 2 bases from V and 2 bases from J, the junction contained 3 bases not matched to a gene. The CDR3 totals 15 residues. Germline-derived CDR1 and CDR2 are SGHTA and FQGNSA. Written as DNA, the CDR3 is TGTGCCAGCAGCTTAAAGGGACAGGGGCCCTACGAGCAGTACTTC. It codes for CASSLKGQGPYEQYF.

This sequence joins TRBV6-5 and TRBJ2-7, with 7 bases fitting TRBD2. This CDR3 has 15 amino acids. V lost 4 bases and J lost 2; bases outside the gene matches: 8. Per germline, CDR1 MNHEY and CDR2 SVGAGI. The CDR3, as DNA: TGTGCCAGCAGTTCCCAGCGGGACCCCCCCTACGAGCAGTACTTC. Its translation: CASSSQRDPPYEQYF.

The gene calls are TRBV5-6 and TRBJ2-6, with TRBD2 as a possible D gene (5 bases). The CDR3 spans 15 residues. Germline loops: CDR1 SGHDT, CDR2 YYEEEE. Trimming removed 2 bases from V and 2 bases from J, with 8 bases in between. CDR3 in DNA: TGTGCCAGCAGCTTCGGGATAACTGGGGCCAACGTCCTGACTTTC. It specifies CASSFGITGANVLTF.